Listed here is a single T cell receptor (beta chain). No antigen is known for it. The entry originates in a study of cytomegalovirus exposure and HLA in healthy donors. At the level of the study: The Caucasian-associated ancestry cluster contained 81% of the approximately 400 genotyped donors. Study-wide results and limits: Solely CMV serostatus was available to characterize immune exposure.

The CDR3 spans 14 residues. CDR1 is MNHEY and CDR2 is SMNVEV in the germline V gene (reference sequence). V was shortened by 0 bases and J by 6 bases, with 9 bases between the two germline ends. Researchers ran the PCR with 60 Vbeta and 13 Jbeta primers. As originally analysed: Later, 80 million or so unique TCR beta chains were counted in an analysis, and approximately 10 million of them were shared. TCRdb's table, derived via immunoSEQ multiplex PCR, lists solely in-frame clones and lacks some. V, J and clone size are those of that table, while D and trimming were read from the DNA. The table records some 170,000 clones, almost 80% of them present only once.

The sequencing input was PBMCs. The genes are TRBV27 and TRBJ2-4; a weak D match, TRBD2 (5 bases). The receptor was isolated from a man aged 40-49 years in good health and CMV-seropositive. In DNA form, the CDR3 reads TGTGCCAGCAGTTTATCGCTAGCAGCAAACATTCAGTACTTC. Translation gives CASSLSLAANIQYF.